This T cell receptor beta chain was sequenced for a study of OX40 agonist ivuxolimab in advanced cancers. Overall study: Partial responses occurred in Three dose-escalation patients, one with hepatocellular carcinoma and two with cutaneous melanoma.

At cycle 4 day 1, cycle 7 day 1, and baseline, blood was sampled. General study findings and limits: There were also nonresponders showing low normalized T-cell clonal expansion. Antigen targets of the expanded peripheral T cells went undetermined.

The V gene's germline CDR1 is PRHDT and CDR2 FYEKMQ (reference sequence). V lost 5 bases, J lost 0 bases, and 17 bases lay in between. This CDR3 is built from 16 residues. Data came from immunoSEQ multiplex PCR; TCRdb stores just in-frame clones and leaves some out. The table records fewer than 90,000 clones, more than 85% of them present only once. Remarks on this clone: The target antigen is unknown.

The V gene is TRBV13, the J gene TRBJ2-7; TRBD1 is a possible D gene (5 bases). The sample was CD4+ or CD8+ T cells sorted from blood, taken in a trial of the OX40 agonist ivuxolimab. The source is an adult with an advanced solid tumor such as melanoma, head and neck, liver or kidney cancer. Written as DNA, the CDR3 is TGTGCCAGCAGCCTCAAAGACAGCCCGTACTCCTACGAGCAGTACTTC. It codes for CASSLKDSPYSYEQYF.